This entry lists 27 T cell receptor beta chains sequenced from one sample in a study of blood T cells in healthy people across ages. The second PCR ran about 6 to 12 cycles with a sample-barcoded 5' primer and J-beta primers. Each CDR3 protein gets one entry after TCRdb re-called the 5' RACE reads with MiXCR. The sample carries around 620,000 distinct CDR3 sequences, 27% recorded once. The sequenced material came from blood. Source of these receptors: a woman in her seventies in good health.

This clonotype has only a few counts. The CDR3 DNA sequence: TGCAGTGCTACTTACAGGGCCGCGAACACTGAAGCTTTCTTT. Translation gives CSATYRAANTEAFF. This chain connects TRBV20-1 to TRBJ1-1; D is perhaps TRBD1 (6 bases). There are 14 residues in the CDR3. Looked up from germline, CDR1 is DFQATT and CDR2 is SNEGSKA (reference sequence). Trimming removed 4 bases at V and 1 base at J, with 13 bases between.

This clonotype was seen a few times. V gene TRBV7-9 combines with J gene TRBJ1-1; D gene ambiguous. V lost 2 bases and J 8 bases, leaving 12 bases between the germline ends. CDR1 is SEHNR, CDR2 FQNEAQ, per germline (reference sequence). The CDR3 runs to 13 residues. The CDR3 region has the DNA TGTGCCAGCAGCTTAAAGATAGCGGCGGAAGCTTTCTTT. This translates into CASSLKIAAEAFF.

This chain uses TRBV12-3 or TRBV12-4 with TRBJ2-7; 11 nucleotides line up with TRBD1. The CDR3 has 14 residues. The V segment lost 5 bases and the J segment 11 bases; nucleotides outside the gene matches: 11. The CDR3 region has the DNA TGTGCCAGCAGTAGGGGACAGGGGGGAAATCTGAAGTACTTC. This gives the protein CASSRGQGGNLKYF.

The chain uses TRBV12-3 or TRBV12-4 and TRBJ2-2; 7 bases are a match to TRBD2. The CDR3 covers 12 residues. Germline trimming cut 11 bases from V and 7 bases from J; bases unmatched to any gene: 7. In DNA, the CDR3 is TGTGCCCTCTGGGAGGGGAGCGGGGAGCTGTTTTTT. Translated, it gives CALWEGSGELFF.

This clonotype was seen more than once but under ten times. The rearrangement links TRBV7-9 to TRBJ1-2, with D uncertain. V was cut by 5 bases and J by 4 bases, with 20 bases left in between. This CDR3 comprises 16 residues. Per germline, CDR1 SEHNR and CDR2 FQNEAQ (reference sequence). The CDR3 nucleotides are TGTGCCAGCAGCCCGGCGCTCTCCACCTGGGGCTATGGCTACACCTTC. As protein: CASSPALSTWGYGYTF.

The J gene is TRBJ2-7, the V gene TRBV24-1, with D possibly matching TRBD2 (5 bases). Trimming removed 4 bases at V and 4 bases at J, with 16 bases between. This CDR3 region has 15 residues. The V gene's germline CDR1 is KGHDR and CDR2 SFDVKD. The CDR3 DNA reads as TGTGCCACCAGTGACTCGGCGGAGGCGGGTTACGAGCAGTACTTC. Translation gives CATSDSAEAGYEQYF.

Details on this clonotype: The final CDR3 position lacks the conserved phenylalanine or tryptophan, pointing to a likely read error. The rearrangement uses TRBV7-9 and TRBJ2-3; D is unclear. Germline lookup yields CDR1 SEHNR and CDR2 FQNEAQ (reference sequence). The CDR3 consists of 11 residues. Trimming took 8 bases from V and 6 from J, leaving 9 bases between them. The CDR3 sequence: CASGNRDTQYL. The CDR3 nucleotides read TGTGCCAGCGGGAATAGGGATACGCAGTATCTT.

The chain uses TRBV14 and TRBJ2-1, with TRBD2 matching over 8 bases. The DNA end is more similar to TRBJ2-5, so the J call may be wrong. The CDR3 sequence is 16 residues long. Germline V gives CDR1 SGHDN, CDR2 FVKESK. The CDR3 DNA reads as TGTGCCAGCAGCCACAAGCGGGGGACTTCATCGGTGACCCAGTACTTC. Translation: CASSHKRGTSSVTQYF.

The rearrangement joins TRBV5-1 to TRBJ2-7; TRBD1 or TRBD2 may be the D gene (5 bases each). Germline CDR1 is SGHRS and CDR2 is YFSETQ. CDR3 size: 13 residues. Trimming removed 0 bases at V and 5 bases at J, with 9 bases between. Here the CDR3 DNA reads TGCGCCAGCAGCTTGGGGGACGGAGACGAGCAGTACTTC. This translates into CASSLGDGDEQYF.

This chain joins TRBV18 and TRBJ1-2; unclear D gene. Per germline, CDR1 KGHSH and CDR2 LQKENI. The CDR3 runs to 12 residues. The germline V and J ends were trimmed by 5 bases and 7 bases, with 11 bases remaining between them. As DNA, the CDR3 is TGTGCCAGCTCATCAGAAATCGGTGGCTACACCTTC. It encodes CASSSEIGGYTF.

The rearrangement uses TRBV7-8 and TRBJ2-1; tentatively, D is TRBD1 or TRBD2 (5 bases each). Trimming removed 4 bases from V and 4 bases from J, with 17 bases in between. This CDR3 has 16 residues. In germline, CDR1 is SGHVS, CDR2 FQNEAQ. CDR3 loop: CASSSQVGDLYNEQFF. Written as DNA, the CDR3 is TGTGCCAGCAGCTCTCAGGTTGGGGACCTATACAATGAGCAGTTCTTC.

This chain connects TRBV18 to TRBJ1-1; D is uncertain. V lost 0 bases to trimming and J lost 3 bases, with 8 bases between them. Germline CDR1 reads KGHSH; CDR2 reads LQKENI. There are 14 residues in the CDR3. In DNA, the CDR3 is TGTGCCAGCTCACCACCGTACTTGGACACTGAAGCTTTCTTT. Translating it yields CASSPPYLDTEAFF.

A word on this clonotype: The junction and the germline gene differ at one end; a read error may be behind it. This sequence joins TRBV29-1 and TRBJ2-3; possible D gene TRBD1, 5 bases. The germline V gene encodes CDR1 SQVTM and CDR2 ANQGSEA. This CDR3 spans 15 amino acids. CDR3 sequence reads: CSAITLVGRTDTRYF. The DNA of the CDR3 is TGCAGCGCCATAACGTTGGTGGGGCGCACAGATACGCGGTATTTT.

This clonotype was counted a few times. This chain joins TRBV7-9 and TRBJ1-5, with D maybe TRBD1 (6 bases). Trimming took off 1 base at V and 11 bases at J, with 24 bases between the two ends. From germline, CDR1 is SEHNR and CDR2 FQNEAQ (reference sequence). This CDR3 is 17 amino acids long. The CDR3 spells CASSLESGPRGTRAQHF. DNA of the CDR3: TGTGCCAGCAGCTTAGAGTCTGGTCCCCGTGGGACAAGGGCCCAGCATTTT.

A few counts support this clonotype. The J gene is TRBJ1-4, the V gene TRBV2; D unclear. Germline-derived CDR1 and CDR2 are SNHLY and FYNNEI. The CDR3 covers 15 residues. The V end was cut by 0 bases, the J end by 8 bases, with 13 bases between. The CDR3 spells CASSEATGFEEKLFF. The CDR3 DNA reads TGTGCCAGCAGTGAAGCTACTGGGTTTGAGGAAAAACTGTTTTTT.

The CDR3 sequence is CASSEAQEKLFF. CDR3 sequence (DNA): TGTGCCAGCAGTGAAGCGCAAGAAAAACTGTTTTTT. This rearrangement joins TRBV2 to TRBJ1-4; no clear D. Germline lookup yields CDR1 SNHLY and CDR2 FYNNEI. This CDR3 contains 12 residues. The V end was cut by 0 bases, the J end by 8 bases, with 4 bases between.

This clonotype was seen repeatedly, ten times or more. The chain has TRBV5-1 and TRBJ1-2; 7 nucleotides align to TRBD1. The CDR3 has 13 residues. Germline loops: CDR1 SGHRS, CDR2 YFSETQ. Trimming cost V 4 bases and J 2 bases; bases outside gene matches: 2. The CDR3 bases are TGCGCCAGCAGCGCGACAGGGAACTATGGCTACACCTTC. It encodes CASSATGNYGYTF.

There are a few counts of this clonotype. The chain recombines TRBV20-1 with TRBJ2-5, with 7 bases matching TRBD1. The closer fit of TRBJ2-7 to the DNA end suggests the J call may be wrong. The CDR3 runs 14 residues. Germline CDR1 is DFQATT and CDR2 is SNEGSKA (reference sequence). The chain's CDR3 is CSATGVSTLVEQYF. The CDR3 nucleotides are TGCAGTGCCACAGGGGTTAGTACTCTCGTCGAGCAGTACTTC.

The CDR3 here is CASSEGGGQYF. The CDR3 DNA sequence: TGTGCCAGCAGCGAGGGAGGGGGACAGTACTTC. J is TRBJ2-7 and V is TRBV5-6, with D possibly being TRBD2 (7 bases). Trimming stripped 4 bases from V and 10 bases from J, with 12 bases between. Germline V gene data show CDR1 as SGHDT and CDR2 as YYEEEE. The CDR3 is made up of 11 amino acids.

This clonotype was observed many times. This sequence joins TRBV12-3 or TRBV12-4 and TRBJ1-1; 7 bases are shared with TRBD1. With 7 bases clipped from V and 5 bases from J, the junction kept 7 bases outside the gene matches. The CDR3 spans 13 residues. CDR3 sequence (DNA): TGTGCCAGCACCCTGGGACAGACAACTGAAGCTTTCTTT. Protein: CASTLGQTTEAFF.

This chain connects TRBV7-2 to TRBJ2-3, with 7 bases fitting TRBD1. J lost 5 bases, V lost 5 bases, and 4 bases had no gene match. The CDR3 length is 13 residues. Germline loops: CDR1 SGHTA, CDR2 FQGNSA. The CDR3 region is CASSIGGRDTQYF. DNA of the CDR3: TGTGCCAGCAGCATAGGGGGCCGAGATACGCAGTATTTT.

This clonotype was observed a handful of times. The chain joins TRBV7-2 to TRBJ1-2; no clear D. The CDR3 consists of 15 residues. Germline lookup yields CDR1 SGHTA and CDR2 FQGNSA. V dropped 3 bases and J dropped 2 bases, with 13 bases sitting between them. CDR3 coding DNA: TGTGCCAGCAGCTTGACTTATACGGAAAACTATGGCTACACCTTC. It codes for CASSLTYTENYGYTF.

This clonotype showed up many times. The rearrangement uses TRBV7-2 and TRBJ2-7; a possible D gene is TRBD2 (5 bases). Germline CDR1 SGHTA, CDR2 FQGNSA. The V end was cut by 5 bases, the J end by 4 bases, with 12 bases between. The CDR3 sequence is 13 residues long. The CDR3 DNA follows: TGTGCCAGCAGCCGACGGACTGGGTACGAGCAGTACTTC. As protein: CASSRRTGYEQYF.

Remarks on this clonotype: At one boundary the junction diverges from the germline segment, which might be a read error. J is TRBJ1-2 and V is TRBV19; D is ambiguous. This CDR3 is built from 15 residues. Germline V gives CDR1 LNHDA, CDR2 SQIVND (reference sequence). CDR3 in DNA: TGTGCCAGTAGTATAGGTCTCCAGAAGAACTATCGCTACACCTTC. Its protein is CASSIGLQKNYRYTF.

This clonotype was seen repeatedly, ten times or more. The rearrangement links TRBV3-1 to TRBJ2-5; the D is unclear. In germline, CDR1 is LGHDT, CDR2 YNNKEL (reference sequence). Trimming stripped 0 bases from V and 6 bases from J, with 11 bases between. The CDR3 consists of 14 residues. CDR3 DNA: TGTGCCAGCAGCCAAGATAACCTAGTCCAGACCCAGTACTTC. Translated, it gives CASSQDNLVQTQYF.

This clonotype was seen a few times. This chain links TRBV7-2 with TRBJ2-1; TRBD2 is a possible D gene (5 bases). The CDR3 totals 15 residues. Germline CDR1 SGHTA, CDR2 FQGNSA. Deletions cut 7 bases from V and 0 bases from J, with 13 bases between. CDR3 in amino acids: CASTREGSSYNEQFF. The CDR3 DNA reads as TGTGCCAGCACTAGGGAAGGGAGCTCCTACAATGAGCAGTTCTTC. Using reference TRBV7-2 and TRBJ2-1 for the parts outside the CDR3, the full variable domain is GAGVSQSPSNKVTEKGKDVELRCDPISGHTALYWYRQSLGQGLEFLIYFQGNSAPDKSGLPSDRFSAERTGGSVSTLTIQRTQQEDSAVYLCASTREGSSYNEQFFGPGTRLTVL.

The chain employs TRBV5-5 and TRBJ2-5, with 9 bases identical to TRBD1. Unmatched junction bases numbered 5, after V lost 0 bases and J lost 2 bases. The CDR3 loop spans 16 amino acids. From germline, CDR1 is SGHKS and CDR2 YYEKEE (reference sequence). The DNA for the CDR3 is TGTGCCAGCAGCTTGGGGGGTGGGACAGGGCAAGAGACCCAGTACTTC. Amino acid sequence: CASSLGGGTGQETQYF.